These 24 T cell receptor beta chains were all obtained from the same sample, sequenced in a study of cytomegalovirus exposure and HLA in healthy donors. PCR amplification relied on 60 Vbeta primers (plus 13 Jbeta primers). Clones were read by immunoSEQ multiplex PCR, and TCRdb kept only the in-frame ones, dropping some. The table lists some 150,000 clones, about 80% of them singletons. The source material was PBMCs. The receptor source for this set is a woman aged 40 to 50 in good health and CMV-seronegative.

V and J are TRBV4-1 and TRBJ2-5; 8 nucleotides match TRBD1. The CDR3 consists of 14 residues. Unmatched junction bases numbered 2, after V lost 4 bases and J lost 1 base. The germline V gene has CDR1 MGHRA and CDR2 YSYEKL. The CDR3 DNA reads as TGCGCCAGCAGCCGGACAGGGATCCAAGAGACCCAGTACTTC. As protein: CASSRTGIQETQYF.

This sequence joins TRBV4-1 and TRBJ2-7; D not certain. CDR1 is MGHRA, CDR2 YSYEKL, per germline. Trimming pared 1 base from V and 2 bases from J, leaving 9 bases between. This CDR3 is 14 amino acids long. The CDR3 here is CASSQVTGTYEQYF. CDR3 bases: TGCGCCAGCAGCCAAGTCACGGGTACCTACGAGCAGTACTTC.

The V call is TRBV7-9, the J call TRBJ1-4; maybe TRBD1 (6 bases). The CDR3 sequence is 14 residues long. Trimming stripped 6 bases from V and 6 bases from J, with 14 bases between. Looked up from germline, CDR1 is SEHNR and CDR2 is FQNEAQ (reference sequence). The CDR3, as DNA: TGTGCCAGCAGTACACAGGGTAGGGATGAAAAACTGTTTTTT. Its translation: CASSTQGRDEKLFF.

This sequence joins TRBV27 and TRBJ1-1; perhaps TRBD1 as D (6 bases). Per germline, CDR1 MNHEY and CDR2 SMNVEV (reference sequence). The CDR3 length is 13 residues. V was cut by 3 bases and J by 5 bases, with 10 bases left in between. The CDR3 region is CASSFYRVTEAFF. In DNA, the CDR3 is TGTGCCAGCAGTTTCTACAGGGTGACTGAAGCTTTCTTT.

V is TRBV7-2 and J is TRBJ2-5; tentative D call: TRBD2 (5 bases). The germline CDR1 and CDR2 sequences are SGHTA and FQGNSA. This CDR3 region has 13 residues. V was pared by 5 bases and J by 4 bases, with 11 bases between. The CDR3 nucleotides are TGTGCCAGCAGCGAATGGAGGAGAGAGACCCAGTACTTC. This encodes CASSEWRRETQYF.

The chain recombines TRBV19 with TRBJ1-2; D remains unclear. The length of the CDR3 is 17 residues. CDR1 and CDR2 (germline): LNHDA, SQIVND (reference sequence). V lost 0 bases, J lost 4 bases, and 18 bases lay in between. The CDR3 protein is CASSIDSRHWTGYGYTF. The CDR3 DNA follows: TGTGCCAGTAGTATAGATTCGAGGCACTGGACTGGCTATGGCTACACCTTC. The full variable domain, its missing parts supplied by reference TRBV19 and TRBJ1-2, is DGGITQSPKYLFRKEGQNVTLSCEQNLNHDAMYWYRQDPGQGLRLIYYSQIVNDFQKGDIAEGYSVSREKKESFPLTVTSAQKNPTAFYLCASSIDSRHWTGYGYTFGSGTRLTVV.

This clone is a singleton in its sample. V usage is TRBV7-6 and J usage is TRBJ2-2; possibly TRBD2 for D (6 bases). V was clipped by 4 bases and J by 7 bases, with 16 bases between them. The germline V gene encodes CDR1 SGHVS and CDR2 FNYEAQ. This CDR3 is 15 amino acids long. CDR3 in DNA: TGTGCCAGCAGCTACTGGGGGGAGTTCGGCGGGGAGCTGTTTTTT. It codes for CASSYWGEFGGELFF. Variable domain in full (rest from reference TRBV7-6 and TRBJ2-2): GAGVSQSPRYKVTKRGQDVALRCDPISGHVSLYWYRQALGQGPEFLTYFNYEAQQDKSGLPNDRFSAERPEGSISTLTIQRTEQRDSAMYRCASSYWGEFGGELFFGEGSRLTVL.

The chain's CDR3 is CASRNRGRWEKLFF. The CDR3 DNA follows: TGTGCCAGCAGAAACAGGGGGCGCTGGGAAAAACTGTTTTTT. The chain is built from TRBV27 and TRBJ1-4; TRBD1 agrees at 9 bases. CDR3 length: 14 amino acids. Germline V gives CDR1 MNHEY, CDR2 SMNVEV (reference sequence). V shed 6 bases and J 8 bases; nucleotides not matched to a gene: 7.

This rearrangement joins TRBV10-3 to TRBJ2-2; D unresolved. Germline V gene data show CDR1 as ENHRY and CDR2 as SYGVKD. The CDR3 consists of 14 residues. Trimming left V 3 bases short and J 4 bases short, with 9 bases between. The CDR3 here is CAISDGASTGELFF. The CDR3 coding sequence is TGTGCCATCAGTGACGGAGCTAGCACCGGGGAGCTGTTTTTT.

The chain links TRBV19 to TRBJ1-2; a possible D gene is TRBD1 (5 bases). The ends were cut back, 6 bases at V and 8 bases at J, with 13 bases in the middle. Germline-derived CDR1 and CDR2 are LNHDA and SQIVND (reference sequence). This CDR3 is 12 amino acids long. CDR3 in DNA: TGTGCCAGTAGGTCCTCAGGGTCCGGCTACACCTTC. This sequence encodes CASRSSGSGYTF.

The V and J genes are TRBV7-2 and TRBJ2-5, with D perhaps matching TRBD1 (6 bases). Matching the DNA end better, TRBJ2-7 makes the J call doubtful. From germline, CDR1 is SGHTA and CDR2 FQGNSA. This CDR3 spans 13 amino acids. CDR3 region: CASSPQDSYEQYF. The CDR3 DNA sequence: TGTGCCAGCAGCCCCCAGGACAGCTACGAGCAGTACTTC.

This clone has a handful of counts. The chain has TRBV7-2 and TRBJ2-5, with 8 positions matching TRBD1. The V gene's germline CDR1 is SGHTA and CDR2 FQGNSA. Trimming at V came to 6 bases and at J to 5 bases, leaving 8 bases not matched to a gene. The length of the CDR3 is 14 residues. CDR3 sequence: CASSQAGGRETQYF. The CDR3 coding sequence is TGTGCCAGCAGTCAAGCAGGGGGCCGGGAGACCCAGTACTTC.

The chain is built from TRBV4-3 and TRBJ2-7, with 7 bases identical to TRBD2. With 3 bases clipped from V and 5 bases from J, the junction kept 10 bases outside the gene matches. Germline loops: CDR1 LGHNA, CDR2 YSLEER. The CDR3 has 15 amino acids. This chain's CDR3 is CASSQGGEGPHEQYF. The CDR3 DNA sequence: TGCGCCAGCAGCCAGGGGGGGGAGGGCCCCCACGAGCAGTACTTC.

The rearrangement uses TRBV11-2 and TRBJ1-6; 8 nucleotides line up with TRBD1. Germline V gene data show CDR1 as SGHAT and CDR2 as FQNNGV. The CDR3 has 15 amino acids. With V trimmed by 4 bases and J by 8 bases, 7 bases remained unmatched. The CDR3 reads CASSSRQGTDSPLHF. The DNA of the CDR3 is TGTGCCAGCAGCTCCCGACAGGGGACAGATTCACCCCTCCACTTT.

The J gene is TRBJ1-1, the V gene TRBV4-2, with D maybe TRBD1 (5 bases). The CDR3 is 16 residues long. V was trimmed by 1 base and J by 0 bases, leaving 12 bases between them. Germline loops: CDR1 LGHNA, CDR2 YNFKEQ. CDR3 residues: CASSQGRAPLNTEAFF. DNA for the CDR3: TGTGCCAGCAGCCAAGGCAGGGCACCACTGAACACTGAAGCTTTCTTT.

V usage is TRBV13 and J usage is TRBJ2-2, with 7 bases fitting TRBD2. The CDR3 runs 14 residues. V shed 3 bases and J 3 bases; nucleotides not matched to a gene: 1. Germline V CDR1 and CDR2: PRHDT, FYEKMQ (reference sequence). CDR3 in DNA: TGTGCCAGCAGCTTCGGGGGGTACACCGGGGAGCTGTTTTTT. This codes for CASSFGGYTGELFF.

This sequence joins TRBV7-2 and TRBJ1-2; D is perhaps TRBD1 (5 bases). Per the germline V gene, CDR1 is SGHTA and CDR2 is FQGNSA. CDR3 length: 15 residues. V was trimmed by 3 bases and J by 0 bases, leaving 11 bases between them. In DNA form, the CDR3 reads TGTGCCAGCAGCTTGAAGACAGTAGCTAACTATGGCTACACCTTC. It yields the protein CASSLKTVANYGYTF.

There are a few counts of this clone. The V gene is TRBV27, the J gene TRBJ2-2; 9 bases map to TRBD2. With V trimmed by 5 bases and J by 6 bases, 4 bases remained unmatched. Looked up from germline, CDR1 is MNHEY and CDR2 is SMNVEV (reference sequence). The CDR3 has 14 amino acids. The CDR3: CASSLAGTAGELFF. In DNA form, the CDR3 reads TGTGCCAGCAGTCTAGCGGGAACAGCCGGGGAGCTGTTTTTT.

The DNA for the CDR3 is TGTGCCAGCAGCGTAGGAGAGGGAGGGTCCTACGAGCAGTACTTC. Amino acid sequence: CASSVGEGGSYEQYF. V usage is TRBV9 and J usage is TRBJ2-7; 7 bases fit TRBD2. Per germline, CDR1 SGDLS and CDR2 YYNGEE. The V segment lost 0 bases and the J segment 1 base; nucleotides outside the gene matches: 4. The CDR3 has 15 residues.

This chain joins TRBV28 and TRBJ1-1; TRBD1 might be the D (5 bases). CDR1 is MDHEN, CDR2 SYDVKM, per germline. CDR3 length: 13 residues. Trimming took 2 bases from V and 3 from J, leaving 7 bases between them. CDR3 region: CASSLPGDTEAFF. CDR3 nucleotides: TGTGCCAGCAGTTTACCGGGGGACACTGAAGCTTTCTTT.

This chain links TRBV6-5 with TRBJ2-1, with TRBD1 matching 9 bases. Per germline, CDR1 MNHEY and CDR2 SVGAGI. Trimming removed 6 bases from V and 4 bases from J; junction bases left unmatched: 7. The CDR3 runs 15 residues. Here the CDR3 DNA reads TGTGCCAGCAGACTGACAGGGGGTACTTACAATGAGCAGTTCTTC. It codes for CASRLTGGTYNEQFF.

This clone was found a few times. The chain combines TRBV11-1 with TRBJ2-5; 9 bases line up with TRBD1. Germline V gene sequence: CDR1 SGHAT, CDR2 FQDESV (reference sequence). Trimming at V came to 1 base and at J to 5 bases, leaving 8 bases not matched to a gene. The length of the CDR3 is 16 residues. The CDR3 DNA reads TGTGCCAGCAGCTTAGTGGACAGGGGTGCTGGGGAGACCCAGTACTTC. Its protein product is CASSLVDRGAGETQYF.

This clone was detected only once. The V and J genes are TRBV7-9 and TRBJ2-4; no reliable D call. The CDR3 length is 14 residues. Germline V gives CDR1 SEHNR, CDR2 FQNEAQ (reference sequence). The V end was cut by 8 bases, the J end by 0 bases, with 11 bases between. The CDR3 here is CASEAVLAKNIQYF. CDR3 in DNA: TGTGCCAGCGAGGCAGTGCTAGCCAAAAACATTCAGTACTTC.

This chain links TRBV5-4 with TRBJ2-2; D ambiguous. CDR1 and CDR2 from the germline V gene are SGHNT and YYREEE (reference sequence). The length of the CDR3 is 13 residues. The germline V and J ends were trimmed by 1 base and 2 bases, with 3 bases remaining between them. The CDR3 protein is CASSLHNTGELFF. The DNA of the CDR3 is TGTGCCAGCAGCTTGCATAACACCGGGGAGCTGTTTTTT.